This T cell receptor (beta chain) appears in the sequencing data of a study of blood T cell repertoires in COVID-19. The CDR3 length is 14 residues. Trimming removed 10 bases from V and 5 bases from J; junction bases left unmatched: 9. Per the germline V gene, CDR1 is MNHEY and CDR2 is SVGAGI. Sequenced by immunoSEQ multiplex PCR; TCRdb stores in-frame clones only, minus some. The sample consists of 250,000 to 300,000 clones, approximately 91% of them appearing once. The chain couples TRBV6-5 to TRBJ2-7; 12 bases agree with TRBD2. Specimen: peripheral blood. The receptor was derived from a woman in her twenties or thirties with acute or convalescent COVID-19. CDR3 region: CATHKLAGGHEQYF. The CDR3 DNA is TGTGCCACCCATAAACTAGCGGGAGGCCACGAGCAGTACTTC.